These T cell receptor beta chains were read from a single sample in a study of blood T cell repertoires in COVID-19. Using immunoSEQ multiplex PCR, the repertoire was profiled, and TCRdb retains in-frame clones only, with some absent. The sample gives about 210,000 clones, over 75% of which show up once; around 13% is in the top ten. Material for sequencing was peripheral blood. Receptor source: a human donor in a cohort sampled during active COVID-19. CDR3s include the opening cysteine and the closing phenylalanine or tryptophan. D genes are given only for firm matches. Clone size is given for some rows only: seen once, a few or many times, or a class if the clone is expanded.

D	V	J	size	CDR3	DNA
TRBD2	TRBV29-1	TRBJ2-3	.	CSVEGRLAGVGSDTQYF	TGCAGCGTCGAGGGGCGTCTAGCGGGAGTTGGGTCGGATACGCAGTATTTT
TRBD1	TRBV6-2/TRBV6-3	TRBJ1-5	.	CASSTGQVLNQPQHF	TGTGCCAGCAGTACTGGACAGGTCCTTAATCAGCCCCAGCATTTT
TRBD1	TRBV7-2	TRBJ1-2	.	CASSRTGFIYGYTF	TGTGCCAGCAGTCGGACAGGGTTTATCTATGGCTACACCTTC
TRBD2	TRBV5-1	TRBJ2-1	.	CASSYPGAGGRFF	TGCGCCAGCAGCTACCCGGGAGCGGGAGGGCGGTTCTTC
TRBD2	TRBV2	TRBJ2-1	once	CASSGLTSGTYNEQFF	TGTGCCAGCAGTGGCCTAACTAGCGGGACATACAATGAGCAGTTCTTC
.	TRBV4-1	TRBJ2-1	.	CASSQDWGGARNEQFF	TGCGCCAGCAGCCAAGATTGGGGGGGCGCTCGCAATGAGCAGTTCTTC
TRBD2	TRBV25-1	TRBJ2-5	.	CASSVYRGRGPQETQYF	TGTGCCAGCAGTGTCTACCGGGGGAGGGGACCCCAAGAGACCCAGTACTTC
TRBD1	TRBV4-3	TRBJ1-6	few	CASSQEAQGYSPLHF	TGCGCCAGCAGCCAAGAGGCACAGGGGTATTCACCCCTCCACTTT
.	TRBV6-5	TRBJ2-1	.	CASRGAYNEQFF	TGTGCCAGCCGAGGTGCGTACAATGAGCAGTTCTTC
TRBD1	TRBV4-2	TRBJ1-1	.	CASSPAVGQGRTEAFF	TGTGCCAGCAGCCCGGCAGTGGGACAGGGGAGGACTGAAGCTTTCTTT
TRBD2	TRBV3-1/TRBV3-2	TRBJ2-3	.	CASSQAIAGGSTDTQYF	TGTGCCAGCAGCCAAGCTATAGCGGGAGGATCCACAGATACGCAGTATTTT
TRBD2	TRBV9	TRBJ2-5	.	CASSVLSGGFQETQYF	TGTGCCAGCAGCGTCCTTAGCGGGGGGTTCCAAGAGACCCAGTACTTC
TRBD1	TRBV4-3	TRBJ1-2	.	CASSQGMGQPYGYTF	TGCGCCAGCAGCCAAGGGATGGGACAGCCTTATGGCTACACCTTC
TRBD1	TRBV6-5	TRBJ2-5	few	CASSYSLGQGQETQYF	TGTGCCAGCAGTTACTCGCTAGGACAGGGGCAAGAGACCCAGTACTTC
.	TRBV21-1	TRBJ1-1	.	CASSKRAVGLMNTEAFF	TGTGCCAGCAGCAAGCGGGCGGTGGGCTTGATGAACACTGAAGCTTTCTTT
.	TRBV4-2	TRBJ2-6	.	CASSQDTSSGANVLTF	TGTGCCAGCAGCCAGGACACCAGCTCTGGGGCCAACGTCCTGACTTTC
TRBD1	TRBV10-3	TRBJ1-2	.	CAISVSGTGAYGYTF	TGTGCCATCAGCGTGTCCGGGACAGGGGCGTATGGCTACACCTTC
.	TRBV6-5	TRBJ1-2	.	CASSYSIQGHGYTF	TGTGCCAGCAGTTACTCGATACAGGGTCATGGCTACACCTTC
TRBD1	TRBV28	TRBJ1-6	.	CAARWTGLNSPLHF	TGTGCCGCTCGGTGGACAGGACTTAATTCACCCCTCCACTTT
TRBD1	TRBV4-3	TRBJ1-1	.	CASSQRYRGNTEAFF	TGCGCCAGCAGCCAACGGTACAGGGGGAACACTGAAGCTTTCTTT
TRBD1	TRBV2	TRBJ1-6	.	CASSARTGMNSPLHF	TGTGCCAGCAGTGCCCGGACAGGGATGAATTCACCCCTCCACTTT
TRBD2	TRBV11-3	TRBJ2-5	.	CASSLSAIAGGGETQYF	TGTGCCAGCAGCTTAAGTGCAATAGCGGGAGGGGGAGAGACCCAGTACTTC
.	TRBV9	TRBJ2-7	.	CASSGGGPEDSYEQYF	TGTGCCAGCAGCGGAGGCGGGCCTGAGGACAGCTACGAGCAGTACTTC
.	TRBV7-2	TRBJ2-2	.	CASSLISARGAGELFF	TGTGCCAGCAGCTTAATTTCAGCCAGGGGCGCCGGGGAGCTGTTTTTT
TRBD2	TRBV28	TRBJ2-7	.	CASSLAGGPLREQYF	TGTGCCAGCAGTTTAGCGGGAGGCCCTCTTCGGGAGCAGTACTTC
.	TRBV28	TRBJ1-5	.	CASSTTLLRPQHF	TGTGCCAGCAGTACTACCCTACTCCGGCCCCAGCATTTT
.	TRBV5-1	TRBJ2-5	.	CASSMQGHQETQYF	TGCGCCAGCAGCATGCAGGGCCATCAAGAGACCCAGTACTTC
TRBD1	TRBV5-1	TRBJ1-2	.	CASSLGRQGNGYTF	TGCGCCAGCAGCTTGGGCCGACAGGGTAATGGCTACACCTTC
.	TRBV6-6	TRBJ1-6	.	CASSYSTATGNSPLHF	TGTGCCAGCAGTTACTCGACGGCCACGGGGAATTCACCCCTCCACTTT
TRBD1	TRBV18	TRBJ1-2	.	CASSPGTGGYGYTF	TGTGCCAGCTCACCAGGCACAGGGGGCTATGGCTACACCTTC
.	TRBV18	TRBJ2-1	.	CASSPPSDNEQFF	TGTGCCAGCTCACCACCGTCTGACAATGAGCAGTTCTTC
.	TRBV3-1/TRBV3-2	TRBJ2-5	.	CASSQEAEETQYF	TGTGCCAGCAGCCAAGAAGCGGAAGAGACCCAGTACTTC
.	TRBV5-5	TRBJ1-1	.	CASSSRGGDTEAFF	TGTGCCAGCAGCTCAAGAGGGGGGGACACTGAAGCTTTCTTT
TRBD1	TRBV5-1	TRBJ2-7	.	CASSTTDRVSLWQYF	TGCGCCAGCAGCACCACGGACAGGGTCTCCCTGTGGCAGTACTTC
.	TRBV29-1	TRBJ2-7	.	CSAVTTGNEQYF	TGCAGCGCCGTTACCACAGGGAACGAGCAGTACTTC
TRBD1	TRBV5-1	TRBJ1-6	.	CASSPLEGAVSPLHF	TGCGCCAGCAGCCCGCTGGAGGGGGCTGTTTCACCCCTCCACTTT
.	TRBV15	TRBJ2-7	.	CATSREGAGSYEQYF	TGTGCCACCAGCAGAGAGGGGGCAGGATCCTACGAGCAGTACTTC
.	TRBV19	TRBJ1-2	.	CASSTHGGRYGYTF	TGTGCCAGTAGTACCCATGGAGGGCGCTATGGCTACACCTTC
TRBD2	TRBV4-2	TRBJ2-3	.	CASSQDASGGPIGDTQYF	TGTGCCAGCAGCCAAGACGCTAGCGGGGGACCCATCGGGGATACGCAGTATTTT
.	TRBV28	TRBJ1-1	.	CASVSGNTEAFF	TGTGCCAGTGTCTCAGGGAACACTGAAGCTTTCTTT
TRBD1	TRBV28	TRBJ1-1	.	CASTQGADGVAFF	TGTGCCAGCACCCAGGGGGCCGACGGAGTAGCTTTCTTT
.	TRBV6-8	TRBJ1-6	few	CASSYPGGGDNSPLHF	TGTGCCAGCAGTTACCCGGGGGGGGGCGATAATTCACCCCTCCACTTT
TRBD1	TRBV6-6	TRBJ1-5	.	CASSYLGQRNQPQHF	TGTGCCAGCAGTTACCTGGGACAGAGGAATCAGCCCCAGCATTTT
TRBD1	TRBV5-4	TRBJ2-7	few	CAGRQGKGSSEQYF	TGTGCCGGCAGACAGGGGAAGGGTAGCTCCGAGCAGTACTTC
.	TRBV28	TRBJ2-1	.	CASSLSGYEQFF	TGTGCCAGCAGTTTATCGGGGTATGAGCAGTTCTTC
.	TRBV19	TRBJ2-7	.	CASSLGHPYEQYF	TGTGCCAGTAGTTTGGGACATCCATACGAGCAGTACTTC
.	TRBV19	TRBJ1-2	.	CASSRDTRWDYGYTF	TGTGCCAGTAGCCGAGACACACGGTGGGACTATGGCTACACCTTC